What follows describes a single T cell receptor beta chain. The antigen is undetermined. Germline V gene lookup returns CDR1 SGDLS and CDR2 YYNGEE. The V gene lost 5 bases and the J gene lost 4 bases, with 16 bases spanning the gap. This CDR3 is 14 amino acids long. This sample was taken from a study of siplizumab effects on memory and regulatory T cells. General study findings and limits: Suppressive capability of dividing Tregs from siplizumab cultures went unverified.

Sequencing used immunoSEQ multiplex PCR; TCRdb keeps in-frame clones, though not all of them. The repertoire consists of roughly 93,000 clones, with 90% to 95% occurring once and the leading ten covering approximately 1.4%. The V gene is TRBV9, the J gene TRBJ2-7; D remains unclear. This sequence originates from a human donor in good health. The material sequenced was non-Treg CD4+ T cells sorted from blood. The CDR3 loop reads CASRGPTPYYEQYF. The CDR3, as DNA: TGTGCCAGCAGGGGTCCTACCCCTTATTACGAGCAGTACTTC.